This TCR beta chain was documented in a study of T cell changes during pregnancy in multiple sclerosis. Using immunoSEQ multiplex PCR, the repertoire was profiled, and TCRdb retains in-frame clones only, with some absent. The sample lists tens of thousands of clones, roughly 92% occurring once. This CDR3 contains 14 residues. CDR1 SGHTA and CDR2 FQGNSA come from the germline V gene. The V end was cut by 5 bases, the J end by 3 bases, with 11 bases between. In this sample, this clone turned up once. This chain uses TRBV7-2 with TRBJ1-5; D not certain. This specimen was peripheral blood, taken in the second trimester of pregnancy. This receptor was taken from a female donor with multiple sclerosis, enrolled in a pregnancy study. CDR3 nucleotide sequence: TGTGCCAGCAGCCCGGACGGGAACAATCAGCCCCAGCATTTT. Its protein is CASSPDGNNQPQHF.